One T cell receptor beta chain is described in this entry. The antigen remains unidentified. Germline assignment: CDR1 SEHNR and CDR2 FQNEAQ (reference sequence). Trimming cost V 6 bases and J 6 bases, with 20 bases left between them. CDR3 size: 15 residues. This specimen belongs to a study of cytomegalovirus exposure and HLA in healthy donors. Study-level results: In a later analysis, TCR beta V- and J-gene trimming showed a link to a missense DCLRE1C variant. A later analysis reportedly found fewer N-insertions in an Asian-associated ancestry cluster than the roughly 670-donor mean.

The PCR made use of 60 Vbeta and 13 Jbeta primers. The repertoire was sequenced with immunoSEQ multiplex PCR; TCRdb's copy has only in-frame clones and lacks some. Its clone listing holds around 70,000 clones. The sequencing sample was made of PBMCs. The rearrangement uses TRBV7-9 and TRBJ1-2, with D perhaps TRBD1 (6 bases). The receptor comes from a female donor in good health and CMV-seropositive. The CDR3: CASSQEMPTGNGYTF. CDR3 coding DNA: TGTGCCAGCAGTCAAGAGATGCCTACAGGGAATGGCTACACCTTC.